This entry features one T cell receptor (beta chain) sequence. What it binds is not known. Repertoires were generated with immunoSEQ multiplex PCR, while TCRdb's copy carries only in-frame clones and drops some. The data show roughly 2,300,000 clones, 92% seen once. CDR3 length: 18 residues. The V end was cut by 0 bases, the J end by 7 bases, with 25 bases between. Germline V gene lookup returns CDR1 SGHRS and CDR2 YFSETQ. These data come from a study of shared clonotypes between healthy human individuals. Study-level findings and limits: A small donor pool kept down the genetic and exposure-history diversity that was represented. Richness estimates generally favored naive over memory subsets. Sampling used blood alone; tissue repertoires probably differ.

Sequencing was carried out using naive CD4+ T cells from PBMCs. Subset denoted: CD45RA+ positively selected. This chain links TRBV5-1 with TRBJ1-2; D not certain. This receptor was obtained from a man between 18 and 35 years old in good health. Some clones in this sample may be carry-over from other donors' samples. CDR3 in amino acids: CASSLAGGGGFRGSGYTF. The CDR3 DNA sequence: TGCGCCAGCAGCTTGGCCGGAGGAGGAGGTTTCCGGGGATCTGGCTACACCTTC. Full variable domain (rest looked up from reference TRBV5-1 and TRBJ1-2): KAGVTQTPRYLIKTRGQQVTLSCSPISGHRSVSWYQQTPGQGLQFLFEYFSETQRNKGNFPGRFSGRQFSNSRSEMNVSTLELGDSALYLCASSLAGGGGFRGSGYTFGSGTRLTVV.